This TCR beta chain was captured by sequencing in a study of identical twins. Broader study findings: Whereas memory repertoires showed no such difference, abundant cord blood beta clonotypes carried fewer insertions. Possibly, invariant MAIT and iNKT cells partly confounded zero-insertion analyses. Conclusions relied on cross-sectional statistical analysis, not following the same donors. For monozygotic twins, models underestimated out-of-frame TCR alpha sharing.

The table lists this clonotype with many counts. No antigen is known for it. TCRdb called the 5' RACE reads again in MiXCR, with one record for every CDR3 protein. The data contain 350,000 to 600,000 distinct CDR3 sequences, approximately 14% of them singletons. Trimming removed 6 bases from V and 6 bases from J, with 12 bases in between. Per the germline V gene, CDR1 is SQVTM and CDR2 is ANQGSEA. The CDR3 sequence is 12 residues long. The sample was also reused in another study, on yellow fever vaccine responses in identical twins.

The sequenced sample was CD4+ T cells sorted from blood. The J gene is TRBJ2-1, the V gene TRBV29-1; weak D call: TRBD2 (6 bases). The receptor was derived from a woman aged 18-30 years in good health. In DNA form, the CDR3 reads TGCAGCGTGTGCAGGGACTCCAATGAGCAGTTCTTC. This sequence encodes CSVCRDSNEQFF.